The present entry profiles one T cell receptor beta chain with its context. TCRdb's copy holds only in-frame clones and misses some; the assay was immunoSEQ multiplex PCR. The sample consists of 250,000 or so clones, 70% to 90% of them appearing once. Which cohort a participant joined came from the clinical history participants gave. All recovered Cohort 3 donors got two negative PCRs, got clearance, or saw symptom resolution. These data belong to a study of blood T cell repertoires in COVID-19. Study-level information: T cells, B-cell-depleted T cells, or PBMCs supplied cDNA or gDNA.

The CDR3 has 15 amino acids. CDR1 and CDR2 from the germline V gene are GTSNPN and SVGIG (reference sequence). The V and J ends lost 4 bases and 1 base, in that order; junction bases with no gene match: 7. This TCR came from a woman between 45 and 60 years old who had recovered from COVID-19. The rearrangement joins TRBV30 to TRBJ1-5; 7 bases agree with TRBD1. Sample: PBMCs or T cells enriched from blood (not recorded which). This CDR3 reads CAWTPGGGSNQPQHF. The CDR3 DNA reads TGTGCCTGGACCCCAGGGGGAGGAAGCAATCAGCCCCAGCATTTT.